What follows are 21 T cell receptor beta chains derived from one specimen sequenced in a study of T cells in localized non-small cell lung cancer. Libraries were prepared by immunoSEQ multiplex PCR; TCRdb keeps only in-frame clonotypes and omits some of them. Of some 85,000 clones listed, roughly 75% are singletons. The sample was PBMCs, taken before any cancer treatment. The source of these receptors is a man aged 35-69 years with stage II squamous cell lung carcinoma.

There are a few counts of this clone. The chain employs TRBV6-8 and TRBJ1-1; D unresolved. Germline V gene lookup returns CDR1 MNHGY and CDR2 SAAAGT. Trimming removed 3 bases at V and 6 bases at J, with 14 bases between. CDR3 length equals 14 residues. CDR3 nucleotide sequence: TGTGCCAGCAGTTATTTGGGCATTGACGCTGAAGCTTTCTTT. This encodes CASSYLGIDAEAFF.

The chain joins TRBV7-2 to TRBJ1-1; a possible D gene is TRBD1 (5 bases). The V and J ends lost 1 base and 6 bases respectively, with 15 bases between them. The CDR3 is made up of 15 amino acids. Germline-derived CDR1 and CDR2 are SGHTA and FQGNSA. CDR3 nucleotides: TGTGCCAGCAGCTTAGGGGCAGGTGGGGACGCTGAAGCTTTCTTT. Its translation: CASSLGAGGDAEAFF.

The chain links TRBV7-9 to TRBJ1-3; D is unresolved. The CDR3 runs to 16 residues. V lost 0 bases and J lost 0, with 9 bases in between. The V gene's germline CDR1 is SEHNR and CDR2 FQNEAQ (reference sequence). CDR3 residues: CASSLASAASGNTIYF. The CDR3 DNA reads TGTGCCAGCAGCTTAGCGTCGGCAGCCTCTGGAAACACCATATATTTT.

The V call is TRBV5-6, the J call TRBJ2-1, with D unresolved. The CDR3 spans 16 residues. The germline V and J ends were trimmed by 3 bases and 0 bases, with 13 bases remaining between them. The germline V gene encodes CDR1 SGHDT and CDR2 YYEEEE. The CDR3 nucleotides read TGTGCCAGCAGCTCCCCTCGCGGAAACTCCTACAATGAGCAGTTCTTC. Translated: CASSSPRGNSYNEQFF.

The rearrangement links TRBV10-3 to TRBJ1-6; D unclear. Per germline, CDR1 ENHRY and CDR2 SYGVKD. This CDR3 contains 16 residues. V dropped 4 bases and J dropped 1 base, with 11 bases sitting between them. The CDR3 here is CAISGEGSSYNSPLHF. CDR3 nucleotides: TGTGCCATCAGTGGAGAGGGAAGTTCCTATAATTCACCCCTCCACTTT.

The chain joins TRBV29-1 to TRBJ1-5; the match to TRBD1 covers 7 bases. Germline V gene sequence: CDR1 SQVTM, CDR2 ANQGSEA. The CDR3 covers 14 residues. The V gene end was trimmed by 6 bases and the J gene end by 2 bases; junction bases not matched to a gene: 7. CDR3 DNA sequence: TGCAGCGTCAAGACAGGGAGCGGCAATCAGCCCCAGCATTTT. Translation: CSVKTGSGNQPQHF.

V is TRBV2 and J is TRBJ1-5; TRBD1 might be the D (5 bases). CDR3 length: 15 residues. Trimming pared 3 bases from V and 4 bases from J, leaving 13 bases between. Germline-derived CDR1 and CDR2 are SNHLY and FYNNEI. Written as DNA, the CDR3 is TGTGCCAGCAGTGACGGCCTTCGGGGGAATCAGCCCCAGCATTTT. Protein sequence: CASSDGLRGNQPQHF.

V usage is TRBV4-1 and J usage is TRBJ2-1; TRBD2 matches 9 bases. In germline, CDR1 is MGHRA, CDR2 YSYEKL. This CDR3 is built from 15 residues. The J segment lost 7 bases and the V segment lost 4 bases, leaving 8 bases of the junction unmatched. CDR3: CASSRQAGGTNEQFF. Written as DNA, the CDR3 is TGCGCCAGCAGCCGCCAAGCGGGAGGAACGAATGAGCAGTTCTTC.

In its sample, this clone was seen once. This rearrangement joins TRBV5-1 to TRBJ2-1; the D gene could be TRBD1 or TRBD2 (5 bases each). V dropped 0 bases and J dropped 6 bases, with 13 bases sitting between them. The CDR3 contains 15 residues. Germline V gene lookup returns CDR1 SGHRS and CDR2 YFSETQ. The DNA for the CDR3 is TGCGCCAGCAGCTTGGCCGGGGACCACTCCAATGAGCAGTTCTTC. Residues: CASSLAGDHSNEQFF.

This clone was seen a single time. The chain has TRBV6-5 and TRBJ2-6, with D hard to call. The CDR3 has 15 residues. V was shortened by 6 bases and J by 0 bases, with 9 bases between the two germline ends. CDR1 is MNHEY and CDR2 is SVGAGI in the germline V gene. CDR3 amino acids: CASSPRPSGANVLTF. The CDR3 DNA follows: TGTGCCAGCAGCCCACGCCCCTCTGGGGCCAACGTCCTGACTTTC.

This clone was seen a handful of times. The chain links TRBV7-3 to TRBJ2-7, with TRBD1 identical over 7 bases. The CDR3 is 16 residues long. Germline assignment: CDR1 SGHTA and CDR2 FQGTGA. V dropped 2 bases and J dropped 0; count of bases not matched to a gene: 7. The CDR3 loop is CASSLVPGTDSYEQYF. As DNA, the CDR3 is TGTGCCAGCAGCTTAGTACCCGGGACAGACTCCTACGAGCAGTACTTC.

This clone was seen just once. The chain recombines TRBV5-1 with TRBJ2-3; D call uncertain. The germline V gene has CDR1 SGHRS and CDR2 YFSETQ. This CDR3 region has 14 residues. V was trimmed by 2 bases and J by 3 bases, leaving 10 bases between them. The CDR3 DNA reads as TGCGCCAGCAGCTTTGCTTGGGTAACAGATACGCAGTATTTT. Its protein product is CASSFAWVTDTQYF.

The V gene is TRBV6-6, the J gene TRBJ1-3; 10 bases agree with TRBD1. CDR3 length: 15 residues. CDR1 is MNHNY and CDR2 is SVGAGI in the germline V gene (reference sequence). Losses at the gene ends were 6 bases for V and 3 bases for J; bases not matched to a gene: 5. CDR3: CASRSGTGDGNTIYF. CDR3 nucleotides: TGTGCCAGCAGGTCCGGGACAGGGGATGGAAACACCATATATTTT.

This clone was observed a few times. V is TRBV30 and J is TRBJ1-1; 9 nucleotides align to TRBD1. Germline trimming cut 4 bases from V and 5 bases from J; bases unmatched to any gene: 8. CDR1 and CDR2 from the germline V gene are GTSNPN and SVGIG (reference sequence). CDR3 size: 14 residues. CDR3 nucleotide sequence: TGTGCCTGGATAACAGGGGGCGCGTGGACTGAAGCTTTCTTT. This translates into CAWITGGAWTEAFF.

The chain has TRBV7-8 and TRBJ2-7; D might be TRBD1 (6 bases). Trimming cost V 4 bases and J 1 base, with 14 bases left between them. This CDR3 has 15 amino acids. Germline V gene data show CDR1 as SGHVS and CDR2 as FQNEAQ. The CDR3 DNA sequence: TGTGCCAGCAGCTCCCCCGGGCAGGGGTCCTACGAGCAGTACTTC. It specifies CASSSPGQGSYEQYF.

CDR3 residues: CASSFSGSWELFF. The CDR3 DNA reads as TGTGCCAGCAGTTTTAGCGGGAGCTGGGAGCTGTTTTTT. V is TRBV27 and J is TRBJ2-2; TRBD2 agrees at 9 bases. Per the germline V gene, CDR1 is MNHEY and CDR2 is SMNVEV (reference sequence). The CDR3 is 13 amino acids. Trimming cost V 3 bases and J 9 bases; bases outside gene matches: 2.

This clone was picked up one time. The chain employs TRBV9 and TRBJ2-7, with D perhaps TRBD1 or TRBD2 (6 bases each). From germline, CDR1 is SGDLS and CDR2 YYNGEE. Trimming took 2 bases from V and 5 from J, leaving 14 bases between them. This CDR3 region has 14 residues. The DNA for the CDR3 is TGTGCCAGCAGCGTCGAGGAGGGGGGAAACGAGCAGTACTTC. Translation gives CASSVEEGGNEQYF.

The chain has TRBV7-8 and TRBJ1-2, with D tentatively TRBD1 (6 bases). CDR1 SGHVS and CDR2 FQNEAQ come from the germline V gene. Trimming removed 2 bases at V and 3 bases at J, with 19 bases between. The CDR3 totals 17 residues. The CDR3 bases are TGTGCCAGCAGCTTAAGAGCCCGGACAGTTGGGTACTATGGCTACACCTTC. Translated: CASSLRARTVGYYGYTF.

This clone has a handful of counts. The chain joins TRBV19 to TRBJ2-1, with 7 positions matching TRBD2. CDR3 size: 13 residues. Trimming removed 7 bases from V and 7 bases from J; junction bases left unmatched: 7. The germline V gene encodes CDR1 LNHDA and CDR2 SQIVND (reference sequence). The CDR3 loop reads CASNRGGRNEQFF. The DNA for the CDR3 is TGTGCCAGTAATCGCGGGGGAAGGAATGAGCAGTTCTTC.

The chain uses TRBV5-1 and TRBJ2-7; TRBD2 matches at 8 bases. This CDR3 spans 14 amino acids. The J segment lost 6 bases and the V segment lost 3 bases, leaving 8 bases of the junction unmatched. The germline V gene encodes CDR1 SGHRS and CDR2 YFSETQ. CDR3 protein: CASSSGTSGLEQYF. CDR3 in DNA: TGCGCCAGCAGCTCCGGTACTAGCGGTCTCGAGCAGTACTTC. The full variable domain, with the rest looked up from reference TRBV5-1 and TRBJ2-7, is KAGVTQTPRYLIKTRGQQVTLSCSPISGHRSVSWYQQTPGQGLQFLFEYFSETQRNKGNFPGRFSGRQFSNSRSEMNVSTLELGDSALYLCASSSGTSGLEQYFGPGTRLTVT.

The chain is built from TRBV2 and TRBJ1-5, with no clear D. The CDR3 spans 15 residues. Germline V lookup: CDR1 SNHLY, CDR2 FYNNEI. V was clipped by 1 base and J by 2 bases, with 9 bases between them. The CDR3 bases are TGTGCCAGCAGTGAAGACAGTCAGGGCAATCAGCCCCAGCATTTT. Its translation is CASSEDSQGNQPQHF. Full variable domain (missing parts from reference TRBV2 and TRBJ1-5): EPEVTQTPSHQVTQMGQEVILRCVPISNHLYFYWYRQILGQKVEFLVSFYNNEISEKSEIFDDQFSVERPDGSNFTLKIRSTKLEDSAMYFCASSEDSQGNQPQHFGDGTRLSIL.